A selection of T cell receptor beta chains follows, all from one sample in a study of cytomegalovirus exposure and HLA in healthy donors. Generated by immunoSEQ multiplex PCR, the TCRdb table keeps only in-frame clones and is missing some. The sample gives over 80,000 clones, under 90% of which show up once; about 3.8% is in the top ten. Sequenced material: PBMCs. These receptors came from a man aged 50 to 59 in good health and CMV-seronegative. Each CDR3 is given with its conserved first and last residue. The D gene is left open where the match is weak. The size field is filled for only some rows; it gives once, few, many or a size class.

clone_size	v_call	d_call	j_call	cdr3_aa	cdr3_nt
NA	TRBV10-1	TRBD2	TRBJ2-3	CASSESTSGSLGDTQYF	TGCGCCAGCAGTGAGTCGACTAGCGGGAGCCTGGGAGATACGCAGTATTTT
NA	TRBV7-9	NA	TRBJ2-5	CASSLAGEVKTQYF	TGTGCCAGCAGCTTGGCCGGGGAAGTAAAGACCCAGTACTTC
NA	TRBV4-1	NA	TRBJ2-3	CASSQDTGSSTDTQYF	TGCGCCAGCAGCCAAGACACCGGGTCCAGCACAGATACGCAGTATTTT
NA	TRBV2	TRBD1	TRBJ1-1	CASSESAAATGTVTFF	TGTGCCAGCAGTGAATCCGCAGCAGCGACAGGGACAGTTACTTTCTTT
NA	TRBV29-1	TRBD1	TRBJ2-7	CSDRDRTYEQYF	TGCAGCGACCGGGACAGGACCTACGAGCAGTACTTC
NA	TRBV28	NA	TRBJ1-1	CASSLGQVSFF	TGTGCCAGCAGTTTGGGTCAGGTATCTTTCTTT
NA	TRBV7-9	TRBD2	TRBJ2-7	CASSKRELYEQYF	TGTGCCAGCAGCAAGCGGGAGCTTTACGAGCAGTACTTC
NA	TRBV15	NA	TRBJ1-2	CATSRDSGGYTF	TGTGCCACCAGCAGAGATTCAGGTGGCTACACCTTC
NA	TRBV28	NA	TRBJ1-1	CASSFRETTEAFF	TGTGCCAGCAGTTTCAGGGAAACAACTGAAGCTTTCTTT
NA	TRBV7-6	NA	TRBJ2-5	CASSPRLSAQETQYF	TGTGCCAGCAGCCCCCGCCTTAGCGCCCAGGAGACCCAGTACTTC
NA	TRBV19	TRBD2	TRBJ2-7	CASSGTSGTHEQYF	TGTGCCAGTTCAGGGACTAGCGGGACCCACGAGCAGTACTTC
NA	TRBV5-1	TRBD1	TRBJ2-7	CASSLVTGGSYEQYF	TGCGCCAGCAGCTTGGTGACAGGGGGATCCTACGAGCAGTACTTC
NA	TRBV10-3	TRBD1	TRBJ1-6	CAISDIIGTGDSPLHF	TGTGCCATCAGTGATATAATCGGGACAGGGGATTCACCCCTCCACTTT
once	TRBV18	NA	TRBJ2-7	CASSPILSVVGGDRSEQYF	TGTGCCAGCTCACCGATCTTATCAGTAGTAGGGGGGGACCGCAGCGAGCAGTACTTC
NA	TRBV29-1	TRBD1	TRBJ1-2	CSAPSTGRGYGYTF	TGCAGCGCCCCCTCGACAGGGAGAGGCTATGGCTACACCTTC
NA	TRBV28	TRBD1	TRBJ1-4	CASSWDRGLFF	TGTGCCAGCAGTTGGGACAGGGGACTGTTTTTT
NA	TRBV18	NA	TRBJ1-3	CASSPRRGLSGNTIYF	TGTGCCAGCTCACCACGGAGGGGACTCTCTGGAAACACCATATATTTT
few	TRBV11-2	TRBD2	TRBJ2-1	CASTRLAGKGGEQFF	TGTGCCAGCACCCGACTAGCGGGTAAGGGGGGTGAGCAGTTCTTC
once	TRBV10-1	NA	TRBJ2-7	CASKAARPSYEQYF	TGCGCCAGCAAGGCAGCCAGGCCCTCCTACGAGCAGTACTTC
NA	TRBV27	NA	TRBJ2-1	CASGRDEQFF	TGTGCCAGCGGGAGAGATGAGCAGTTCTTC
NA	TRBV30	NA	TRBJ2-2	CAGRDGPGELFF	TGTGCCGGGCGTGATGGCCCCGGGGAGCTGTTTTTT
NA	TRBV7-9	TRBD1	TRBJ1-1	CASSDLQGMNTEAFF	TGTGCCAGCAGCGACCTACAGGGGATGAACACTGAAGCTTTCTTT
NA	TRBV11-2	TRBD1	TRBJ2-4	CASSTIRQGGDIQYF	TGTGCCAGCAGCACAATAAGACAGGGGGGGGACATTCAGTACTTC
NA	TRBV29-1	NA	TRBJ1-5	CSGGGGFDQPQHF	TGCAGCGGTGGCGGGGGCTTCGATCAGCCCCAGCATTTT
NA	TRBV27	NA	TRBJ1-5	CASRPIGGPGSNQPQHF	TGTGCCAGCAGGCCAATTGGAGGGCCGGGGAGCAATCAGCCCCAGCATTTT
NA	TRBV2	TRBD1	TRBJ2-7	CASGGQSRYEQYF	TGTGCCAGCGGGGGACAGTCCCGATACGAGCAGTACTTC